The 14 T cell receptor beta chains in this list originate from one sample, sequenced in a study of T cell responses to AZD1222 COVID-19 vaccine. Profiled with immunoSEQ multiplex PCR; TCRdb holds only in-frame clones, not every one. The sample has some 180,000 clones; about 90% are singletons. The material sequenced was peripheral blood, taken 28 days after the second AZD1222 dose. The source is an adult who received the AZD1222 COVID-19 vaccine.

The chain recombines TRBV18 with TRBJ2-3; either TRBD1 or TRBD2 may fit D (5 bases each). Trimming removed 2 bases at V and 2 bases at J, with 14 bases between. There are 16 residues in the CDR3. CDR1 KGHSH and CDR2 LQKENI come from the germline V gene. The CDR3 DNA sequence: TGTGCCAGCTCACCATCGGGACCGATGTCCACAGATACGCAGTATTTT. It is translated as CASSPSGPMSTDTQYF.

The chain employs TRBV15 and TRBJ2-7; D may be TRBD1 or TRBD2 (6 bases each). Germline lookup yields CDR1 LNHNV and CDR2 YYDKDF (reference sequence). The CDR3 contains 13 residues. Trimming removed 0 bases at V and 7 bases at J, with 10 bases between. The CDR3 nucleotides read TGTGCCACCAGCAGAGAGGGGGGCCGGGAGCAGTACTTC. Amino acids: CATSREGGREQYF.

As DNA, the CDR3 is TGTGCCAGCAGTGGGACAGGGGGCTACGAGCAGTACTTC. Its translation is CASSGTGGYEQYF. The chain recombines TRBV27 with TRBJ2-7, with 11 bases matching TRBD1. Germline V lookup: CDR1 MNHEY, CDR2 SMNVEV (reference sequence). After removal of 5 bases from V and 3 bases from J, the junction contained 0 bases not matched to a gene. CDR3 length equals 13 residues.

This rearrangement joins TRBV7-2 to TRBJ1-3; a weak D match, TRBD1 (5 bases). The CDR3 loop spans 15 amino acids. V shed 5 bases and J shed 2 bases, with 13 bases lying between them. Germline CDR1 is SGHTA and CDR2 is FQGNSA. CDR3: CASSPGRVTGNTIYF. In DNA form, the CDR3 reads TGTGCCAGCAGCCCGGGCAGGGTCACTGGAAACACCATATATTTT.

This clone was recorded only once. V usage is TRBV28 and J usage is TRBJ2-2; 8 nucleotides align to TRBD2. CDR1 and CDR2 (germline): MDHEN, SYDVKM. After removal of 2 bases from V and 3 bases from J, the junction contained 8 bases not matched to a gene. CDR3 length equals 17 residues. In nucleotides, the CDR3 is TGTGCCAGCAGTTTAAGGACTAGCTTCGGGGACACCGGGGAGCTGTTTTTT. It translates to CASSLRTSFGDTGELFF.

The rearrangement uses TRBV15 and TRBJ1-5; possible D gene TRBD1, 6 bases. Germline CDR1 is LNHNV and CDR2 is YYDKDF (reference sequence). The V end was cut by 6 bases, the J end by 1 base, with 10 bases between. CDR3 size: 14 residues. CDR3 in amino acids: CATSIQGSNQPQHF. DNA for the CDR3: TGTGCCACCAGTATACAGGGAAGCAATCAGCCCCAGCATTTT.

This sequence joins TRBV28 and TRBJ1-5; 8 nucleotides match TRBD1. V lost 6 bases and J lost 2; bases outside the gene matches: 6. CDR3 length equals 15 residues. Germline CDR1 MDHEN, CDR2 SYDVKM. CDR3 sequence reads: CASSTGGEGNQPQHF. The CDR3, as DNA: TGTGCCAGCAGCACAGGGGGGGAGGGCAATCAGCCCCAGCATTTT. Using reference TRBV28 and TRBJ1-5 for the parts outside the CDR3, the full variable domain is DVKVTQSSRYLVKRTGEKVFLECVQDMDHENMFWYRQDPGLGLRLIYFSYDVKMKEKGDIPEGYSVSREKKERFSLILESASTNQTSMYLCASSTGGEGNQPQHFGDGTRLSIL.

The V and J genes are TRBV3-1 (or the pseudogene TRBV3-2) and TRBJ2-4; 11 nucleotides line up with TRBD1. CDR1 and CDR2 (germline): LGHDT, YNNKEL (reference sequence). Losses at the gene ends were 1 base for V and 15 bases for J; bases not matched to a gene: 2. The CDR3 consists of 12 residues. The CDR3 loop is CASSQGDRGTYF. Written as DNA, the CDR3 is TGTGCCAGCAGCCAAGGGGACAGGGGGACGTACTTC.

The sample holds a few counts of this clone. The V call is TRBV3-1 (or the pseudogene TRBV3-2), the J call TRBJ2-2, with D tentatively TRBD1 (6 bases). Trimming took off 1 base at V and 6 bases at J, with 12 bases between the two ends. The CDR3 sequence is 15 residues long. Germline V gene sequence: CDR1 LGHDT, CDR2 YNNKEL (reference sequence). In nucleotides, the CDR3 is TGTGCCAGCAGCCAAGGGCAACAGGGCCCCGGGGAGCTGTTTTTT. It yields the protein CASSQGQQGPGELFF.

This rearrangement joins TRBV20-1 to TRBJ2-7; D is ambiguous. CDR1 and CDR2 (germline): DFQATT, SNEGSKA (reference sequence). This CDR3 is built from 13 residues. Trimming shortened V by 3 bases and J by 1 base, and 10 bases separated the two germline ends. The chain's CDR3 is CSASGHLSYEQYF. DNA for the CDR3: TGCAGTGCTAGTGGGCATCTATCCTACGAGCAGTACTTC.

The chain carries TRBV27 and TRBJ2-1, with 9 bases matching TRBD2. V lost 5 bases to trimming and J lost 8 bases; unmatched junction nucleotides: 10. The CDR3 is 15 residues long. Germline CDR1 and CDR2: MNHEY and SMNVEV (reference sequence). CDR3 DNA: TGTGCCAGCAGTCCTTTGGCGGGAGGGTTGGATGAGCAGTTCTTC. It codes for CASSPLAGGLDEQFF.

CDR3 bases: TGTGCCAGCAGCTCAACGATAACAGGGATGGCAGATACGCAGTATTTT. It codes for CASSSTITGMADTQYF. The chain links TRBV7-3 to TRBJ2-3; D possibly corresponds to TRBD1 (6 bases). V dropped 4 bases and J dropped 4 bases, with 18 bases sitting between them. The CDR3 totals 16 residues. The germline V gene encodes CDR1 SGHTA and CDR2 FQGTGA.

The chain uses TRBV7-2 and TRBJ2-1; 9 bases match TRBD2. Trimming cost V 7 bases and J 1 base; bases outside gene matches: 11. The germline CDR1 and CDR2 sequences are SGHTA and FQGNSA. This CDR3 has 17 residues. The CDR3 bases are TGTGCCAGCACCTCCCATGGCGGGGGGGCATCCTACAATGAGCAGTTCTTC. Protein sequence: CASTSHGGGASYNEQFF.

V is TRBV6-5 and J is TRBJ1-6, with 9 bases aligning to TRBD1. CDR3 length equals 15 residues. V lost 5 bases, J lost 8 bases, and 7 bases stayed unmatched. Germline V gives CDR1 MNHEY, CDR2 SVGAGI. The CDR3 sequence: CASSNPGQGDSPLHF. CDR3 DNA sequence: TGTGCCAGCAGTAACCCGGGACAGGGCGATTCACCCCTCCACTTT.